This T cell receptor beta chain is from a study of blood T cell repertoires in COVID-19. Assay used: immunoSEQ multiplex PCR; TCRdb lists only in-frame clones, some missing. The data hold approximately 90,000 clones, with nearly 90% observed a single time. This CDR3 is 13 amino acids long. V shed 4 bases and J shed 0 bases, with 6 bases lying between them. Per the germline V gene, CDR1 is MDHEN and CDR2 is SYDVKM. The source material was peripheral blood. The chain carries TRBV28 and TRBJ1-2, with unresolved D. This receptor was obtained from a man aged 50-59 years with acute or convalescent COVID-19. The CDR3 nucleotides read TGTGCCAGCAGTTATCAGACTAACTATGGCTACACCTTC. It specifies CASSYQTNYGYTF.